The rows below give T cell receptor beta chains drawn from one sample of a study of cytomegalovirus exposure and HLA in healthy donors. Clones were read by immunoSEQ multiplex PCR, and TCRdb kept only the in-frame ones, dropping some. The top ten hold roughly 1.1% of the sample, which has some 190,000 clones, approximately 80% seen once. Sequenced input: PBMCs. The receptors come from a woman between 40 and 50 years old in good health and CMV-seronegative. CDR3s include the opening cysteine and the closing phenylalanine or tryptophan. The D gene is left open where the match is weak. Expanded clones get a size class; other rows say once, few or many, or leave the size out.

CDR3 DNA: TGTGCCAGCAGCCCTCGTAGCGGGAGAAGGGCAAATGAGCAGTTCTTC; CDR3 protein: CASSPRSGRRANEQFF; clone size: NA; J gene: TRBJ2-1; V gene: TRBV7-9; D gene: TRBD2
CDR3 DNA: TGTGCCAGCGCTCGATTAGGGCAGGGGGAGTGGTATGGCTACACCTTC; CDR3 protein: CASARLGQGEWYGYTF; clone size: NA; J gene: TRBJ1-2; V gene: TRBV7-9; D gene: TRBD1
CDR3 DNA: TGTGCCAGTGGTTACACCGGAGGTGGCTACACCTTC; CDR3 protein: CASGYTGGGYTF; clone size: NA; J gene: TRBJ1-2; V gene: TRBV19; D gene: NA
CDR3 DNA: TGTGCCAGCAGCCCAACTTTAGCGGGAGGGCCGGAGGATACGCAGTATTTT; CDR3 protein: CASSPTLAGGPEDTQYF; clone size: NA; J gene: TRBJ2-3; V gene: TRBV7-8; D gene: TRBD2
CDR3 DNA: TGTGCCAGCAGCTTGGCAGGGTGGCGCTCACCCCTCCACTTT; CDR3 protein: CASSLAGWRSPLHF; clone size: NA; J gene: TRBJ1-6; V gene: TRBV5-8; D gene: NA
CDR3 DNA: TGTGCCAGCAGGCAAGGGGGCGATTCCTATGGCTACACCTTC; CDR3 protein: CASRQGGDSYGYTF; clone size: NA; J gene: TRBJ1-2; V gene: TRBV6-6; D gene: TRBD1
CDR3 DNA: TGTGCCAGCAGTGAACTCACAGGGTTAACCTTC; CDR3 protein: CASSELTGLTF; clone size: NA; J gene: TRBJ1-2; V gene: TRBV2; D gene: NA
CDR3 DNA: TGCAGCGTAGAAGGACAGGACAGCTCCTACAATGAGCAGTTCTTC; CDR3 protein: CSVEGQDSSYNEQFF; clone size: NA; J gene: TRBJ2-1; V gene: TRBV29-1; D gene: TRBD1
CDR3 DNA: TGTGCCAGCAGCTTAGTCCCAGACAATGAGCAGTTCTTC; CDR3 protein: CASSLVPDNEQFF; clone size: NA; J gene: TRBJ2-1; V gene: TRBV11-3; D gene: NA
CDR3 DNA: TGTGCCAGCAGCCCGCGGACGGCGGGCACTGAAGCTTTCTTT; CDR3 protein: CASSPRTAGTEAFF; clone size: NA; J gene: TRBJ1-1; V gene: TRBV4-2; D gene: NA
CDR3 DNA: TGTGCCAGCAGCCCTCGGGGTGTAACGAGTAATGGCTACACCTTC; CDR3 protein: CASSPRGVTSNGYTF; clone size: NA; J gene: TRBJ1-2; V gene: TRBV7-3; D gene: NA
CDR3 DNA: TGTGCCAGCAGCTTAGGGGGATGGGGGCGAACTGAAGCTTTCTTT; CDR3 protein: CASSLGGWGRTEAFF; clone size: few; J gene: TRBJ1-1; V gene: TRBV7-6; D gene: NA
CDR3 DNA: TGTGCCACCAGCAGAGAACAGCTGTTGACCGGGGAGCTGTTTTTT; CDR3 protein: CATSREQLLTGELFF; clone size: NA; J gene: TRBJ2-2; V gene: TRBV15; D gene: NA
CDR3 DNA: TGTGCCAGTAGTGGGAGCAGGGTGGGAGGGACGCAGTATTTT; CDR3 protein: CASSGSRVGGTQYF; clone size: NA; J gene: TRBJ2-3; V gene: TRBV19; D gene: TRBD2
CDR3 DNA: TGTGCCAGCTCACCTAATTCCGGCTACAATGAGCAGTTCTTC; CDR3 protein: CASSPNSGYNEQFF; clone size: NA; J gene: TRBJ2-1; V gene: TRBV18; D gene: NA
CDR3 DNA: TGTGCCAGCAGTCGGCAGGGGGTGGCCCACACAGATACGCAGTATTTT; CDR3 protein: CASSRQGVAHTDTQYF; clone size: NA; J gene: TRBJ2-3; V gene: TRBV28; D gene: TRBD1
CDR3 DNA: TGCGCCAGCAGCTTGTGGGGACAGGGGACAGATACGCAGTATTTT; CDR3 protein: CASSLWGQGTDTQYF; clone size: NA; J gene: TRBJ2-3; V gene: TRBV5-1; D gene: TRBD1
CDR3 DNA: TGCGCCAGCAGCCAAGATCTGCGACAGGGGAATCAGCCCCAGCATTTT; CDR3 protein: CASSQDLRQGNQPQHF; clone size: NA; J gene: TRBJ1-5; V gene: TRBV4-1; D gene: TRBD1
CDR3 DNA: TGTGCCAGTAGTATAGGGGACAGGGGCAGAGATACGCAGTATTTT; CDR3 protein: CASSIGDRGRDTQYF; clone size: NA; J gene: TRBJ2-3; V gene: TRBV19; D gene: TRBD1
CDR3 DNA: TGTGCCACCAGCAGGGACATATGGGTGAACACTGAAGCTTTCTTT; CDR3 protein: CATSRDIWVNTEAFF; clone size: NA; J gene: TRBJ1-1; V gene: TRBV15; D gene: NA
CDR3 DNA: TGTGCCAGCAGCAGAGGACTAGTAGCCGGGGAGCTGTTTTTT; CDR3 protein: CASSRGLVAGELFF; clone size: NA; J gene: TRBJ2-2; V gene: TRBV7-2; D gene: TRBD2
CDR3 DNA: TGTTCCAGCAGCTTAACGGGCGGCGGGGGGATGAACACTGAAGCTTTCTTT; CDR3 protein: CSSSLTGGGGMNTEAFF; clone size: NA; J gene: TRBJ1-1; V gene: TRBV7-9; D gene: NA
CDR3 DNA: TGTGCCAGCAGCGTAAACCGGGACAGCTCTAACTATGGCTACACCTTC; CDR3 protein: CASSVNRDSSNYGYTF; clone size: NA; J gene: TRBJ1-2; V gene: TRBV7-2; D gene: TRBD1
CDR3 DNA: TGTGCCAGTACCACCTCTAGCGGGGTAGCCAAAAACATTCAGTACTTC; CDR3 protein: CASTTSSGVAKNIQYF; clone size: NA; J gene: TRBJ2-4; V gene: TRBV19; D gene: TRBD2
CDR3 DNA: TGTGCCAGCTCACCTGCAGGGAGGTTTGGAAACACCATATATTTT; CDR3 protein: CASSPAGRFGNTIYF; clone size: NA; J gene: TRBJ1-3; V gene: TRBV18; D gene: NA
CDR3 DNA: TGTGCCAGCAGCACTCGAGCAGGGGGCCCGAACACCGGGGAGCTGTTTTTT; CDR3 protein: CASSTRAGGPNTGELFF; clone size: NA; J gene: TRBJ2-2; V gene: TRBV21-1; D gene: NA
CDR3 DNA: TGTGCCAGTAGTATAGTCAGGGGTGAGACCCAGTACTTC; CDR3 protein: CASSIVRGETQYF; clone size: few; J gene: TRBJ2-5; V gene: TRBV19; D gene: NA
CDR3 DNA: TGTGCCAGCAGCCCGGGACAGTCAAACACCGGGGAGCTGTTTTTT; CDR3 protein: CASSPGQSNTGELFF; clone size: NA; J gene: TRBJ2-2; V gene: TRBV5-4; D gene: TRBD1
CDR3 DNA: TGCGCCAGCAGCTCCGGACAGGGGAAGGCTGGAAACACCATATATTTT; CDR3 protein: CASSSGQGKAGNTIYF; clone size: NA; J gene: TRBJ1-3; V gene: TRBV5-1; D gene: TRBD1
CDR3 DNA: TGTTCCAGCAGTTTCACAACAGCTAACACTGAAGCTTTCTTT; CDR3 protein: CSSSFTTANTEAFF; clone size: NA; J gene: TRBJ1-1; V gene: TRBV7-9; D gene: NA
CDR3 DNA: TGTGCCAGCAGCCCTGACATAGCGGGATTGGGTGAGCAGTTCTTC; CDR3 protein: CASSPDIAGLGEQFF; clone size: NA; J gene: TRBJ2-1; V gene: TRBV7-3; D gene: TRBD2
CDR3 DNA: TGTGCCAGCAGTCTTCGACTAGCCTCCAATGAGCAGTTCTTC; CDR3 protein: CASSLRLASNEQFF; clone size: NA; J gene: TRBJ2-1; V gene: TRBV6-1; D gene: TRBD2
CDR3 DNA: TGTTCCAGCAGCTTAGTTCCAGGGAACTATGGCTACACCTTC; CDR3 protein: CSSSLVPGNYGYTF; clone size: NA; J gene: TRBJ1-2; V gene: TRBV7-9; D gene: NA
CDR3 DNA: TGTGCCAGTAGTTCACTCTCGGACAGGGGTAGTACCGGGGAGCTGTTTTTT; CDR3 protein: CASSSLSDRGSTGELFF; clone size: NA; J gene: TRBJ2-2; V gene: TRBV19; D gene: TRBD1
CDR3 DNA: TGTGCCAGCAGCCCGTCCCGGGACAGAGAAGCTTTCTTT; CDR3 protein: CASSPSRDREAFF; clone size: NA; J gene: TRBJ1-1; V gene: TRBV5-8; D gene: TRBD1
CDR3 DNA: TGTGCCACCAGCAGACCTCCGAGGACTGAAGCTTTCTTT; CDR3 protein: CATSRPPRTEAFF; clone size: NA; J gene: TRBJ1-1; V gene: TRBV15; D gene: NA
CDR3 DNA: TGTGCCAGCAGTGTCCTTTCCGGGACAGGGCTCTACGAGCAGTACTTC; CDR3 protein: CASSVLSGTGLYEQYF; clone size: NA; J gene: TRBJ2-7; V gene: TRBV25-1; D gene: TRBD1
CDR3 DNA: TGCGCCAGCAGCCCCACTAAACAACTAGCGGAGCAGTACTTC; CDR3 protein: CASSPTKQLAEQYF; clone size: once; J gene: TRBJ2-7; V gene: TRBV4-3; D gene: TRBD2
CDR3 DNA: TGCGCCAGCAAGGGGACTAGCGGGAACAATGAGCAGTTCTTC; CDR3 protein: CASKGTSGNNEQFF; clone size: NA; J gene: TRBJ2-1; V gene: TRBV5-1; D gene: TRBD2
CDR3 DNA: TGTGCCAGCAGCTGGGCGAACACTGAAGCTTTCTTT; CDR3 protein: CASSWANTEAFF; clone size: NA; J gene: TRBJ1-1; V gene: TRBV5-6; D gene: NA
CDR3 DNA: TGTGCCTGGAGGGGACAGGGGGCCGGGGAGCTGTTTTTT; CDR3 protein: CAWRGQGAGELFF; clone size: NA; J gene: TRBJ2-2; V gene: TRBV30; D gene: TRBD1
CDR3 DNA: TGTGCCAGCAGCTTAAACCAGAATGAAAAACTGTTTTTT; CDR3 protein: CASSLNQNEKLFF; clone size: NA; J gene: TRBJ1-4; V gene: TRBV7-3; D gene: NA
CDR3 DNA: TGTGCCAGCAGTTTCGGGGGTCCCCCCTATGGCTACACCTTC; CDR3 protein: CASSFGGPPYGYTF; clone size: NA; J gene: TRBJ1-2; V gene: TRBV11-3; D gene: NA
CDR3 DNA: TGCGCCAGCAGCCAAGATTTTTCCGGGGTTAATGAGCAGTTCTTC; CDR3 protein: CASSQDFSGVNEQFF; clone size: NA; J gene: TRBJ2-1; V gene: TRBV4-1; D gene: NA
CDR3 DNA: TGTGCCTGGGCAGGGGGCCGGAACACTGAAGCTTTCTTT; CDR3 protein: CAWAGGRNTEAFF; clone size: NA; J gene: TRBJ1-1; V gene: TRBV30; D gene: TRBD1
CDR3 DNA: TGTGCCAGTAGTCCAGGGACTAGCGGCTACGAGCAGTACTTC; CDR3 protein: CASSPGTSGYEQYF; clone size: once; J gene: TRBJ2-7; V gene: TRBV19; D gene: TRBD2
CDR3 DNA: TGTGCCATCAGTGAGTCGACTTATGGCTACACCTTC; CDR3 protein: CAISESTYGYTF; clone size: NA; J gene: TRBJ1-2; V gene: TRBV10-3; D gene: NA
CDR3 DNA: TGTGCCTGGAGCGCGGGTGCGGGAACCTATGGCTACACCTTC; CDR3 protein: CAWSAGAGTYGYTF; clone size: NA; J gene: TRBJ1-2; V gene: TRBV30; D gene: NA
CDR3 DNA: TGTGCCAGCCAAGACAGGCCCGTCTCCTACAATGAGCAGTTCTTC; CDR3 protein: CASQDRPVSYNEQFF; clone size: NA; J gene: TRBJ2-1; V gene: TRBV19; D gene: NA
CDR3 DNA: TGTGCCAGCAGCGCGCGGGGGACGGGGTTGCGGGGGGCCACTGAAGCTTTCTTT; CDR3 protein: CASSARGTGLRGATEAFF; clone size: NA; J gene: TRBJ1-1; V gene: TRBV7-2; D gene: NA
CDR3 DNA: TGTGCCAGTAGTATAGGGACCGGGAGGAACTACGAGCAGTACTTC; CDR3 protein: CASSIGTGRNYEQYF; clone size: NA; J gene: TRBJ2-7; V gene: TRBV19; D gene: TRBD2
CDR3 DNA: TGTTCCAGCAGCCCCAGGGGAGTCGACTATGGCTACACCTTC; CDR3 protein: CSSSPRGVDYGYTF; clone size: once; J gene: TRBJ1-2; V gene: TRBV7-9; D gene: NA
CDR3 DNA: TGTGCCAGCAGTTTCTTTGCAGGTGCTAGCACAGATACGCAGTATTTT; CDR3 protein: CASSFFAGASTDTQYF; clone size: NA; J gene: TRBJ2-3; V gene: TRBV6-5; D gene: NA
CDR3 DNA: TGCAGCGTTGGGGGACTAGCGGGAGTGAAAGAGCAGTTCTTC; CDR3 protein: CSVGGLAGVKEQFF; clone size: once; J gene: TRBJ2-1; V gene: TRBV29-1; D gene: TRBD2